One and the same sample provided the 24 T cell receptor beta chains below, sequenced in a study of T cell responses to AZD1222 COVID-19 vaccine. Profiling relied on immunoSEQ multiplex PCR, and the TCRdb table lists in-frame clones only, not all of them. The sample yields 42,000 or so clones, roughly 88% seen once. The sample was peripheral blood, taken 28 days after the second dose of the MenACWY control vaccine. The receptors stem from an adult who received the MenACWY meningococcal vaccine as a control.

The chain is built from TRBV30 and TRBJ2-6; 13 bases align to TRBD2. CDR1 is GTSNPN and CDR2 is SVGIG in the germline V gene (reference sequence). Trimming removed 4 bases from V and 1 base from J; junction bases left unmatched: 16. This CDR3 comprises 21 residues. The CDR3 bases are TGTGCCTGGACCCCTAAAGTCGGACTAGCGGGAGCATTATCTGGGGCCAACGTCCTGACTTTC. Amino acid sequence: CAWTPKVGLAGALSGANVLTF.

The CDR3 coding sequence is TGCGCCAGCAGCGCGGCACTAGCGGAGCTGTACGAGCAGTACTTC. This gives the protein CASSAALAELYEQYF. This chain links TRBV5-1 with TRBJ2-7; TRBD2 aligns across 8 bases. The CDR3 consists of 15 residues. V trimming: 4 bases; J trimming: 4 bases; junction bases outside the gene matches: 10. In germline, CDR1 is SGHRS, CDR2 YFSETQ.

In DNA form, the CDR3 reads TGCGCCAGCTCCGCCCTTTGGGGCGACCAAGAGACCCAGTACTTC. Amino acid sequence: CASSALWGDQETQYF. The V and J genes are TRBV5-1 and TRBJ2-5; D is possibly TRBD1 (5 bases). Per the germline V gene, CDR1 is SGHRS and CDR2 is YFSETQ. The V end lost 7 bases, the J end lost 0 bases, and 16 bases lay between the germline ends. There are 15 residues in the CDR3.

This chain joins TRBV5-6 and TRBJ2-3; unclear D gene. CDR1 and CDR2 (germline): SGHDT, YYEEEE. CDR3 length equals 16 residues. Between the trimmed V and J ends, which lost 2 bases and 2 bases, there was a span of 15 bases. The CDR3 loop reads CASSFGQTFYTDTQYF. CDR3 in DNA: TGTGCCAGCAGCTTTGGTCAGACGTTCTACACAGATACGCAGTATTTT.

This clone was seen only once. The rearrangement links TRBV5-1 to TRBJ2-1; TRBD2 matches 10 bases. V gave up 1 base and J gave up 8 bases; unmatched junction bases: 3. The CDR3 has 14 residues. The germline V gene encodes CDR1 SGHRS and CDR2 YFSETQ. The CDR3 region is CASSLTSGMDEQFF. The CDR3, as DNA: TGCGCCAGCAGCTTGACTAGCGGGATGGATGAGCAGTTCTTC.

The rearrangement uses TRBV11-2 and TRBJ2-7, with D possibly matching TRBD2 (7 bases). Germline V lookup: CDR1 SGHAT, CDR2 FQNNGV. The CDR3 sequence is 12 residues long. Between the trimmed V and J ends, which lost 8 bases and 3 bases, there was a span of 11 bases. The CDR3 nucleotides read TGTGCCAGCGGGGGGGGCTTCTACGAGCAGTACTTC. It encodes CASGGGFYEQYF.

The chain has TRBV20-1 and TRBJ2-7; D remains unclear. The CDR3 extends over 11 amino acids. Germline loops: CDR1 DFQATT, CDR2 SNEGSKA (reference sequence). V lost 0 bases, J lost 11 bases, and 11 bases lay in between. Here the CDR3 DNA reads TGCAGTGCTAGAGATCCCCCACGAGAGTACTTC. Its protein product is CSARDPPREYF.

The chain links TRBV11-2 to TRBJ2-6; maybe TRBD1 (6 bases). The CDR3 runs 13 residues. The V end lost 5 bases, the J end lost 13 bases, and 15 bases lay between the germline ends. The germline V gene has CDR1 SGHAT and CDR2 FQNNGV. The CDR3 here is CASSLPQGIVLTF. The CDR3 DNA reads TGTGCCAGCAGCCTTCCACAGGGAATAGTCCTGACTTTC. The full variable domain, its missing parts supplied by reference TRBV11-2 and TRBJ2-6, is EAGVAQSPRYKIIEKRQSVAFWCNPISGHATLYWYQQILGQGPKLLIQFQNNGVVDDSQLPKDRFSAERLKGVDSTLKIQPAKLEDSAVYLCASSLPQGIVLTFGAGSRLTVL.

The genes are TRBV5-5 and TRBJ1-1, with D unclear. In germline, CDR1 is SGHKS, CDR2 YYEKEE (reference sequence). The CDR3 extends over 14 amino acids. The V end lost 0 bases, the J end lost 1 base, and 7 bases lay between the germline ends. The CDR3 loop reads CASSLVAGNTEAFF. The CDR3 DNA follows: TGTGCCAGCAGCTTGGTGGCAGGGAACACTGAAGCTTTCTTT.

In its sample, this clone was seen a few times. The V and J genes are TRBV28 and TRBJ2-3; D call uncertain. The V end was cut by 5 bases, the J end by 3 bases, with 15 bases between. Per the germline V gene, CDR1 is MDHEN and CDR2 is SYDVKM. The CDR3 runs 15 residues. In nucleotides, the CDR3 is TGTGCCAGCAGTCCGCCACTGGGTCGTACAGATACGCAGTATTTT. Protein sequence: CASSPPLGRTDTQYF. The full variable domain, its missing parts supplied by reference TRBV28 and TRBJ2-3, is DVKVTQSSRYLVKRTGEKVFLECVQDMDHENMFWYRQDPGLGLRLIYFSYDVKMKEKGDIPEGYSVSREKKERFSLILESASTNQTSMYLCASSPPLGRTDTQYFGPGTRLTVL.

The rearrangement links TRBV5-1 to TRBJ2-7, with 9 bases fitting TRBD1. Germline V lookup: CDR1 SGHRS, CDR2 YFSETQ. With V trimmed by 0 bases and J by 3 bases, 1 base remained unmatched. The CDR3 is 14 amino acids. The CDR3 here is CASSLAGQGYEQYF. As DNA, the CDR3 is TGCGCCAGCAGCTTGGCGGGACAGGGCTACGAGCAGTACTTC.

V is TRBV5-1 and J is TRBJ2-7; no clear D. Trimming stripped 0 bases from V and 6 bases from J, with 10 bases between. This CDR3 is 13 amino acids long. Looked up from germline, CDR1 is SGHRS and CDR2 is YFSETQ. In nucleotides, the CDR3 is TGCGCCAGCAGCTTGGGATCAGCCCTCGAGCAGTACTTC. Translation gives CASSLGSALEQYF.

V gene TRBV6-5 combines with J gene TRBJ1-3, with D possibly being TRBD1 (5 bases). The CDR3 has 15 residues. CDR1 is MNHEY and CDR2 is SVGAGI in the germline V gene. CDR3 in DNA: TGTGGCGGGAGGGTTCAGGGATCGGGCGGAAACACCATATATTTT. Translating it yields CGGRVQGSGGNTIYF.

The J gene is TRBJ2-7, the V gene TRBV3-1 (or the pseudogene TRBV3-2), with a weak D call TRBD1 (5 bases). Germline-derived CDR1 and CDR2 are LGHDT and YNNKEL (reference sequence). The CDR3 spans 18 residues. V gave up 4 bases and J gave up 1 base, with 23 bases separating them. The CDR3 reads CASSRPRDRFSTSYEQYF. The CDR3 bases are TGTGCCAGCAGCCGCCCCAGGGATCGGTTCTCCACTTCCTACGAGCAGTACTTC.

The rearrangement uses TRBV7-3 and TRBJ2-2; D is undetermined. CDR3 size: 14 residues. V dropped 0 bases and J dropped 4 bases, with 6 bases sitting between them. In germline, CDR1 is SGHTA, CDR2 FQGTGA. The CDR3 nucleotides read TGTGCCAGCAGCTTAACCCGGCTCACCGGGGAGCTGTTTTTT. Encoded protein: CASSLTRLTGELFF.

The rearrangement joins TRBV7-3 to TRBJ2-1; 11 bases match TRBD2. The CDR3 is made up of 15 amino acids. The V segment lost 5 bases and the J segment 9 bases; nucleotides outside the gene matches: 9. The V gene's germline CDR1 is SGHTA and CDR2 FQGTGA. The CDR3 here is CASSPQASGRSEQFF. CDR3 DNA sequence: TGTGCCAGCAGCCCCCAGGCTAGCGGGAGGAGTGAGCAGTTCTTC. Complete variable domain (other parts from reference TRBV7-3 and TRBJ2-1): GAGVSQTPSNKVTEKGKYVELRCDPISGHTALYWYRQSLGQGPEFLIYFQGTGAADDSGLPNDRFFAVRPEGSVSTLKIQRTERGDSAVYLCASSPQASGRSEQFFGPGTRLTVL.

CDR3 coding DNA: TGTGCCAGCAGTCCCAGGGCAACCACAGATACGCAGTATTTT. This codes for CASSPRATTDTQYF. The rearrangement links TRBV6-5 to TRBJ2-3; the D gene is possibly TRBD1 (5 bases). The germline CDR1 and CDR2 sequences are MNHEY and SVGAGI. Trimming took 5 bases from V and 2 from J, leaving 11 bases between them. This CDR3 has 14 amino acids.

In its sample, this clone was seen a few times. Other DNA sequences in the sample encode the same CDR3. The CDR3 loop is CASSLDLGGGYTF. In DNA form, the CDR3 reads TGCGCCAGCAGCTTGGACCTGGGGGGTGGCTACACCTTC. This chain uses TRBV5-1 with TRBJ1-2, with D perhaps TRBD1 (5 bases). With 0 bases removed from V and 7 bases from J, the gap between germline ends came to 10 bases. In germline, CDR1 is SGHRS, CDR2 YFSETQ. The CDR3 runs 13 residues.

The genes are TRBV7-2 and TRBJ2-3; D is uncertain. With 3 bases removed from V and 0 bases from J, the gap between germline ends came to 10 bases. This CDR3 has 15 amino acids. Germline CDR1 and CDR2: SGHTA and FQGNSA. CDR3: CASSLTLPSTDTQYF. The CDR3 nucleotides are TGTGCCAGCAGCTTGACTCTTCCCAGCACAGATACGCAGTATTTT.

The chain joins TRBV7-6 to TRBJ1-1; no clear D. The CDR3 extends over 16 amino acids. Germline CDR1 reads SGHVS; CDR2 reads FNYEAQ. V dropped 1 base and J dropped 7 bases, with 19 bases sitting between them. This CDR3 is CASSLGSNWPSGEAFF. The CDR3 coding sequence is TGTGCCAGCAGCTTAGGGAGCAATTGGCCGAGCGGTGAAGCTTTCTTT.

The chain uses TRBV5-4 and TRBJ1-1, with 8 nucleotides matching TRBD1. Germline assignment: CDR1 SGHNT and CDR2 YYREEE (reference sequence). The CDR3 is 15 amino acids. Trimming took 4 bases from V and 4 from J; bases not matched to a gene: 9. The CDR3 DNA follows: TGTGCCAGCAGCCTCCCAGGGGGCGGGGGCACTGAAGCTTTCTTT. Protein: CASSLPGGGGTEAFF.

The rearrangement uses TRBV9 and TRBJ1-1; D unclear. The V end was cut by 2 bases, the J end by 3 bases, with 11 bases between. Per the germline V gene, CDR1 is SGDLS and CDR2 is YYNGEE. There are 14 residues in the CDR3. CDR3 DNA sequence: TGTGCCAGCAGCGTTAGCGGACGGGACACTGAAGCTTTCTTT. This sequence encodes CASSVSGRDTEAFF.

CDR3 sequence (DNA): TGTGCCACCAGCAGAGATCTGGGCGGGGAGCTGTTTTTT. Translated, it gives CATSRDLGGELFF. The chain uses TRBV15 and TRBJ2-2; D gene ambiguous. The CDR3 length is 13 residues. V lost 0 bases and J lost 7, with 6 bases in between. The germline gives CDR1 LNHNV, CDR2 YYDKDF (reference sequence).

Here the CDR3 reads CSVERAGPSGNTIYF. CDR3 sequence (DNA): TGCAGCGTTGAGAGAGCAGGGCCCTCTGGAAACACCATATATTTT. The chain combines TRBV29-1 with TRBJ1-3; D possibly corresponds to TRBD1 (5 bases). The CDR3 sequence is 15 residues long. Between the trimmed V and J ends, which lost 3 bases and 0 bases, there was a span of 12 bases. CDR1 SQVTM and CDR2 ANQGSEA come from the germline V gene. Full variable domain (rest looked up from reference TRBV29-1 and TRBJ1-3): SAVISQKPSRDICQRGTSLTIQCQVDSQVTMMFWYRQQPGQSLTLIATANQGSEATYESGFVIDKFPISRPNLTFSTLTVSNMSPEDSSIYLCSVERAGPSGNTIYFGEGSWLTVV.